The table lists the clone carrying this T cell receptor beta chain with a few counts. Its target is not known. The PCR had 60 Vbeta and 13 Jbeta primers. The repertoire was sequenced with immunoSEQ multiplex PCR; TCRdb's copy has only in-frame clones and lacks some. The sample carries about 150,000 clones, roughly three quarters recorded once. The germline CDR1 and CDR2 sequences are SGHTA and FQGNSA. The CDR3 runs to 15 residues. Trimming left V 2 bases short and J 0 bases short, with 8 bases between. These data originate in a study of cytomegalovirus exposure and HLA in healthy donors. Study outcomes and limitations: Later analysis suggested links between common viral pathogens and several top significant clusters. In a later analysis, productive TCRs from donors in an Asian-associated ancestry cluster reportedly carried fewer N-insertions than the cohort mean.

The origin of this receptor is a man aged 25-40 years in good health and CMV-seronegative. The sequencing sample was made of PBMCs. The chain carries TRBV7-2 and TRBJ1-3; the D is unclear. The CDR3 nucleotides read TGTGCCAGCAGCTTAAGCCGGAGCTCTGGAAACACCATATATTTT. Amino acid sequence: CASSLSRSSGNTIYF.